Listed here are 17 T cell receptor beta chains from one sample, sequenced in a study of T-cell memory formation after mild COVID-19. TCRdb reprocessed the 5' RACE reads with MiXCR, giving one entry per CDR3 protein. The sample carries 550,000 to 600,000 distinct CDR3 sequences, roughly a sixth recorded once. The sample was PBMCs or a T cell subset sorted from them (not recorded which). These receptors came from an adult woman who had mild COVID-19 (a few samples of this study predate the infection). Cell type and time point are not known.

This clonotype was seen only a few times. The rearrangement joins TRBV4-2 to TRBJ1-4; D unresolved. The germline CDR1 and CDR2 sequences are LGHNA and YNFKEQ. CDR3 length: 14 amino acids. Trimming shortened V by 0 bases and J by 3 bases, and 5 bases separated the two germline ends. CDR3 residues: CASSQETANEKLFF. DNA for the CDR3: TGTGCCAGCAGCCAAGAAACAGCTAATGAAAAACTGTTTTTT.

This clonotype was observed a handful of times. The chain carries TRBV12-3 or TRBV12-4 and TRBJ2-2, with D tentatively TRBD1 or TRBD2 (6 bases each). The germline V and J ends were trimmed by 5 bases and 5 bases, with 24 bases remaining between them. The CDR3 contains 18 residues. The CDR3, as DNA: TGTGCCAGCAGTCTGAAGGCGAGGGACAAGGGGAGGACCGGGGAGCTGTTTTTT. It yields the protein CASSLKARDKGRTGELFF.

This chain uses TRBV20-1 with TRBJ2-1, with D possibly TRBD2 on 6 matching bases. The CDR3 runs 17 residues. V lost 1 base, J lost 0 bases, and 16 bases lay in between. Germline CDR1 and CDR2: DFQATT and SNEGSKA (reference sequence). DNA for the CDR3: TGCAGTGCTAGAGCCCTTCGGGACTTCCGCTCCTACAATGAGCAGTTCTTC. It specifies CSARALRDFRSYNEQFF.

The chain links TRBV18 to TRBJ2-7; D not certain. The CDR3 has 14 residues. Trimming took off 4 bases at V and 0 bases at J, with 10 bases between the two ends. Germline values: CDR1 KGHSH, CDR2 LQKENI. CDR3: CASSHPSTSYEQYF. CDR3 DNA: TGTGCCAGCTCACACCCCTCCACCTCCTACGAGCAGTACTTC.

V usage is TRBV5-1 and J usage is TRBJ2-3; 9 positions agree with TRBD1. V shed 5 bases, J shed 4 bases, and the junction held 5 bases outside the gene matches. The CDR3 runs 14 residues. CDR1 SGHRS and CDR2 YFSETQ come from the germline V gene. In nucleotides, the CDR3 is TGCGCCAGCAGGCCGGGACAGGGTTCAGATACGCAGTATTTT. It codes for CASRPGQGSDTQYF.

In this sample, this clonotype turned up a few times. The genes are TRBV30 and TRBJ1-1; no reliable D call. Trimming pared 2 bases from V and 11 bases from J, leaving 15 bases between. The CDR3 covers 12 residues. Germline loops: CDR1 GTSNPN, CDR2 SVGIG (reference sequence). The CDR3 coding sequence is TGTGCCTGGAGTTCTTATCGGTTGGAGGCTTTCTTT. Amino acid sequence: CAWSSYRLEAFF.

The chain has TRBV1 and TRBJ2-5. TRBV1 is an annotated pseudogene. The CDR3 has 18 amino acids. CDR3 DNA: TGCACCAGCAGCCAAGGGGGTAGGACGTCCGGCCACACGGAGACCCAGTACTTC. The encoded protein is CTSSQGGRTSGHTETQYF.

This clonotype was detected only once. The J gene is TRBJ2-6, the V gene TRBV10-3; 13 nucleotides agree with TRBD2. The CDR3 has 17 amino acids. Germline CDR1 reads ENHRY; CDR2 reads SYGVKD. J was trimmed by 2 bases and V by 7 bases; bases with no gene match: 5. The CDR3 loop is CAIKGTSGDPGANVLTF. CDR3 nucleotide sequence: TGTGCCATCAAAGGGACTAGCGGGGACCCTGGGGCCAACGTCCTGACTTTC.

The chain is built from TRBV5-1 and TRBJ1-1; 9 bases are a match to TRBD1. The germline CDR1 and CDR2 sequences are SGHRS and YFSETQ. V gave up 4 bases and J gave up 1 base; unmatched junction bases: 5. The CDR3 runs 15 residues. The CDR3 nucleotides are TGCGCCAGCAGCCGGATGGACAGGGGGAACACTGAAGCTTTCTTT. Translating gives CASSRMDRGNTEAFF.

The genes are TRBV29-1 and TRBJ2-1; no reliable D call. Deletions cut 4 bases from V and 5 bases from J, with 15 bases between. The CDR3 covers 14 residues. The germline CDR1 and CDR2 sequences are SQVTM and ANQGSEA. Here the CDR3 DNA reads TGCAGCGTTGCTGGCCGCGAAGTTGACAATGAGCAGTTCTTC. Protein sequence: CSVAGREVDNEQFF.

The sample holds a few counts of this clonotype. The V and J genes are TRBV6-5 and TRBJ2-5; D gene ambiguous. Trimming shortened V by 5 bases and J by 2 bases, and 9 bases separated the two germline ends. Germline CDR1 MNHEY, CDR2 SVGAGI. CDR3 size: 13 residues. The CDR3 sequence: CASSILGQETQYF. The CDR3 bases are TGTGCCAGCAGTATCCTAGGTCAAGAGACCCAGTACTTC.

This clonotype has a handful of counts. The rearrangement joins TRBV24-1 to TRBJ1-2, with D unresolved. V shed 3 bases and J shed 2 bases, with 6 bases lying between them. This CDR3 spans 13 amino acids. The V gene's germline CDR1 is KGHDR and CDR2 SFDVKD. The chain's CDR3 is CATSDAGNYGYTF. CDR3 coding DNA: TGTGCCACCAGTGATGCCGGGAACTATGGCTACACCTTC.

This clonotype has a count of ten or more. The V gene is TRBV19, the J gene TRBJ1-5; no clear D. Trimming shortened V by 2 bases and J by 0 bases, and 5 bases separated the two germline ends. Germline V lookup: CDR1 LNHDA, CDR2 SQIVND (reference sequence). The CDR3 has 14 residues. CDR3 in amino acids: CASSIRDSNQPQHF. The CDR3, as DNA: TGTGCCAGTAGTATAAGGGATAGCAATCAGCCCCAGCATTTT.

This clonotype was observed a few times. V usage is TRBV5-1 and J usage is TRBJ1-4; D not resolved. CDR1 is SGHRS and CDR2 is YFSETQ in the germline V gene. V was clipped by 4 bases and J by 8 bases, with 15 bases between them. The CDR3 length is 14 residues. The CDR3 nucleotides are TGCGCCAGCAGCAAGGGCCCATCGCAGGAAAAACTGTTTTTT. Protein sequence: CASSKGPSQEKLFF.

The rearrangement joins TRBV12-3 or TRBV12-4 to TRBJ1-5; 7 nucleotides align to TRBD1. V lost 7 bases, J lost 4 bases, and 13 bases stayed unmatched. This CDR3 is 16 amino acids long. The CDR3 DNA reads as TGTGCCAGCACCACGAGCTCGGCAGGGGGGAATCAGCCCCAGCATTTT. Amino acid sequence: CASTTSSAGGNQPQHF.

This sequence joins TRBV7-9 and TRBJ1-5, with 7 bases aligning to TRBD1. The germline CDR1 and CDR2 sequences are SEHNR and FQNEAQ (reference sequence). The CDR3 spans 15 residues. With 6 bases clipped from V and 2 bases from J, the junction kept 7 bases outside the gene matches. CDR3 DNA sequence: TGTGCCAGCAGTACGACAGGGATTGGCAATCAGCCCCAGCATTTT. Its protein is CASSTTGIGNQPQHF.

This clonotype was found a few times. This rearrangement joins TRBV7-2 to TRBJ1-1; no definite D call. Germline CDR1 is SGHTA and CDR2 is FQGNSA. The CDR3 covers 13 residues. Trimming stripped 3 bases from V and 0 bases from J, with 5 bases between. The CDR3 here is CASSFWLNTEAFF. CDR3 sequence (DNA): TGTGCCAGCAGCTTTTGGTTGAACACTGAAGCTTTCTTT.